The rows below give T cell receptor beta chains drawn from one sample of a study of T cells after yellow fever vaccination. One entry per CDR3 protein, called by TCRdb with MiXCR from the 5' RACE reads. This sample carries some 390,000 distinct CDR3 sequences, approximately 18% of them seen once, and the ten largest clones take 15% to 20%. This specimen was PBMCs, taken before the yellow fever booster vaccination. The receptor set was obtained from a man younger than 35 who received the YFV17D yellow fever vaccine. The CDR3 runs from the conserved cysteine through the conserved F or W. The order of the fields is clone size, V gene, J gene, D gene, CDR3 DNA, CDR3 protein. The D gene is left open where the match is weak. The size entry is marked missing in some rows and otherwise reads once, few, many or a size class.

many	TRBV5-1	TRBJ2-3	TRBD1	TGCGCCAGCAGCTCCAGGGGGTGGGCCACAGATACGCAGTATTTT	CASSSRGWATDTQYF
.	TRBV12-3/TRBV12-4	TRBJ1-2	TRBD1	TGTGCCAGCAACCTGGTACAGGGGGCGCAGGGCTACACCTTC	CASNLVQGAQGYTF
few	TRBV5-1	TRBJ1-4	.	TGCGCCAGCAGCCCGGCGGGCCAGACTGAGTATGAAAAACTGTTTTTT	CASSPAGQTEYEKLFF
many	TRBV18	TRBJ1-5	.	TGTGCCAGCGCCCGCTCAGGGCAGGATCAGCCCCAGCATTTT	CASARSGQDQPQHF
once	TRBV4-3	TRBJ2-1	TRBD2	TGCGCCAGCAGCCTCCACAGGCGGGGGGACAATGAGCAGTTCTTC	CASSLHRRGDNEQFF
few	TRBV10-3	TRBJ1-1	.	TGTGCCATCAGTGATACCGGGTCCACTGAAGCTTTCTTT	CAISDTGSTEAFF
few	TRBV7-2	TRBJ2-3	TRBD1	TGTGCCAGCAGCTACTCCGGGACAGGGGGGGATACGCAGTATTTT	CASSYSGTGGDTQYF
.	TRBV7-7	TRBJ2-7	.	TGTGCCAGCGGTCCTTCACAGTCCTACGAGCAGTACTTC	CASGPSQSYEQYF
few	TRBV6-5	TRBJ2-3	TRBD1	TGTGCCAGCAGACCGAGGACAGGAAGAGGTAGCACAGATACGCAGTATTTT	CASRPRTGRGSTDTQYF
.	TRBV4-1	TRBJ2-2	.	TGCGCCAGCAGCCAAGATCAGTGGCTTTTTGCCGGGGAGCTGTTTTTT	CASSQDQWLFAGELFF
few	TRBV11-2	TRBJ2-4	.	TGTGCCAGCAGACCTGTAAGAGGTGCCAAAAACATTCAGTACTTC	CASRPVRGAKNIQYF
few	TRBV5-1	TRBJ1-4	.	TGCGCCAGCAGCTTACCGACAGCCTCTAATGAAAAACTGTTTTTT	CASSLPTASNEKLFF
few	TRBV12-3/TRBV12-4	TRBJ2-2	.	TGTGCCAGCAGTTTTGTGGGTACCGGGGAGCTGTTTTTT	CASSFVGTGELFF
few	TRBV10-2	TRBJ2-7	TRBD2	TGCGCCAGCTCCACTAGCGGGGCCTCCTGGGAGCAGTACTTC	CASSTSGASWEQYF
few	TRBV6-2/TRBV6-3	TRBJ2-1	.	TGTGCCAGTGGGCGGCAGTACAATGAGCAGTTCTTC	CASGRQYNEQFF
.	TRBV5-1	TRBJ1-5	.	TGCGCCAGCAGCCCCGACCCGGGAGGGCCCCAGCCCCAGCATTTT	CASSPDPGGPQPQHF
few	TRBV24-1	TRBJ1-5	TRBD1	TGTGCCACCAGTGAGGGTAGACAGGGCGGCAATCAGCCCCAGCATTTT	CATSEGRQGGNQPQHF
few	TRBV11-2	TRBJ2-1	.	TGTGCCAGCAGCCCAGGGGGGGAGAACTATGAGCAGTTCTTC	CASSPGGENYEQFF
few	TRBV20-1	TRBJ2-7	TRBD2	TGCAGTGCTAGCCGGGGGGCCTACGAGCAGTACTTC	CSASRGAYEQYF
.	TRBV20-1	TRBJ2-2	.	TGCAGTGCCAGGGAAGTCCGGGGCTATAACACCGGGGAGCTGTTTTTT	CSAREVRGYNTGELFF
.	TRBV5-1	TRBJ2-3	TRBD2	TGCGCCAGCAGCTTGGGAAGTTCGGGGGGGCCAGATACGCAGTATTTT	CASSLGSSGGPDTQYF
.	TRBV7-3	TRBJ2-5	.	TGTGCCAGCAGCCGGGACCCACAAGAGACCCAGTACTTC	CASSRDPQETQYF
few	TRBV4-3	TRBJ2-5	.	TGCGCCAGCAGCCAAGATCGATGGTTCCAAGAGACCCAGTACTTC	CASSQDRWFQETQYF
few	TRBV18	TRBJ1-2	.	TGTGCCAGCTCACCACTAGTTGGGGTTGACGATGGCTACACCTTC	CASSPLVGVDDGYTF
.	TRBV5-1	TRBJ2-7	TRBD1	TGCGCCAGCAGCCCCTACCTGGGACAGGGCGGGTACGAGCAGTACTTC	CASSPYLGQGGYEQYF
.	TRBV5-6	TRBJ2-5	.	TGTGCCAGCACTCCTCCCGTGGGGGGGCGGGAGACCCAGTACTTC	CASTPPVGGRETQYF
few	TRBV7-9	TRBJ2-1	.	TGTGCCAGCAGCGCGCCCGGGGGCCACGAGCAGTTCTTC	CASSAPGGHEQFF
few	TRBV7-2	TRBJ1-4	.	TGTGCCAGCAGCCAAGGCCTGGCTAATGAAAAACTGTTTTTT	CASSQGLANEKLFF
.	TRBV4-3	TRBJ2-2	.	TGCGCCAGCAGCCAAGGGTTGGGGGTGAACACCGGGGAGCTGTTTTTT	CASSQGLGVNTGELFF
few	TRBV7-2	TRBJ2-7	.	TGTGCCAGCAGCTTAGCTTCGACGCTAGGGCAGTACTTC	CASSLASTLGQYF
.	TRBV7-9	TRBJ1-1	.	TGTGCCAGCAGCTTAGGGGGGTCGAGGGCGAGGACTGAAGCTTTCTTT	CASSLGGSRARTEAFF
.	TRBV7-6	TRBJ2-3	.	TGTGCCAGCAGCCCCTCGGCGGGAACTAGCACAGATACGCAGTATTTT	CASSPSAGTSTDTQYF
many	TRBV28	TRBJ1-5	TRBD1	TGTGCCAGCAGTTCCGGACAGGGGCGACAGCCCCAGCATTTT	CASSSGQGRQPQHF
.	TRBV6-2/TRBV6-3	TRBJ2-7	TRBD1	TGTGCCAGCAGTTCCCCCGGGACAGGAGTCTACGAGCAGTACTTC	CASSSPGTGVYEQYF
few	TRBV5-4	TRBJ2-7	TRBD1	TGTGCCAGCACCAACCGGGACAGGGGGCAGAACGAGCAGTACTTC	CASTNRDRGQNEQYF
.	TRBV7-2	TRBJ2-3	.	TGTGCCAGCAGCTTAGTGGAGGGGGTTATACGCACAGATACGCAGTATTTT	CASSLVEGVIRTDTQYF
few	TRBV29-1	TRBJ2-7	TRBD1	TGCAGCGTTCGGGACAGCTCCTACGAGCAGTACTTC	CSVRDSSYEQYF
.	TRBV4-1	TRBJ2-7	TRBD2	TGCGCCAGCAGCCAGATCGGACTAGCGAGGAGGGAGCAGTACTTC	CASSQIGLARREQYF
.	TRBV7-8	TRBJ1-1	.	TGTGCCAGCAGCCCCCGGACGGATGAGAACACTGAAGCTTTCTTT	CASSPRTDENTEAFF
few	TRBV28	TRBJ1-4	.	TGTGCCAGCAGATCGAGGGCTAATGAAAAACTGTTTTTT	CASRSRANEKLFF
few	TRBV29-1	TRBJ1-2	.	TGCAGCGTTGTAAGAGTCCACCAAGACGGAGGCTACACCTTC	CSVVRVHQDGGYTF
few	TRBV19	TRBJ2-3	TRBD2	TGTGCCAGTAGTAGGACTAGCGGGGGGGCCGCGGTCGGCACAGATACGCAGTATTTT	CASSRTSGGAAVGTDTQYF
few	TRBV5-4	TRBJ2-3	.	TGTGCCAGCAGCCCCACCTATAGCACAGATACGCAGTATTTT	CASSPTYSTDTQYF
.	TRBV12-3/TRBV12-4	TRBJ2-5	.	TGTGCCAGCAGTTTCCCTCTGAGCGGAGAGACCCAGTACTTC	CASSFPLSGETQYF
.	TRBV5-1	TRBJ2-2	TRBD2	TGCGCCAGCAGCCGACTAGCGGGGGCCGCGAACACCGGGGAGCTGTTTTTT	CASSRLAGAANTGELFF
many	TRBV12-3/TRBV12-4	TRBJ1-1	.	TGTGCCAGCAAACCGGCCCAGGGCGGGAACACTGAAGCTTTCTTT	CASKPAQGGNTEAFF
few	TRBV20-1	TRBJ2-2	TRBD1	TGCAGTGCTAGAGCCCTTAGGGGGCAATCCCCGGGGGAGCTGTTTTTT	CSARALRGQSPGELFF